Listed below are T cell receptor beta chains from one sample, sequenced in a study of blood T cell repertoires in COVID-19. Data came from immunoSEQ multiplex PCR; TCRdb stores just in-frame clones and leaves some out. The sample consists of some 350,000 clones, roughly 90% of them appearing once. The sample taken for sequencing was peripheral blood. The receptor set was obtained from a woman aged 65 to 85 with COVID-19, enrolled during active disease. Both conserved end residues are part of each CDR3. The D gene is left open where the match is weak. Clone size is stated in some rows and not others, as once, few, many or a class when expanded.

>TRBJ1-2|TRBV7-2|once|-
TGTGCCAGCAGCTTTCGCGCAGGGTGGAGTGGCTACACCTTC
CASSFRAGWSGYTF
>TRBJ2-7|TRBV28|-|-
TGTGCCAGCAGTTTGGCCTTGGGGGGCTACGAGCAGTACTTC
CASSLALGGYEQYF
>TRBJ2-7|TRBV11-2|-|-
TGTGCCAGCAGCTCTTTAACCGGTGGTGACGAGCAGTACTTC
CASSSLTGGDEQYF
>TRBJ2-3|TRBV7-2|once|TRBD2
TGTGCCAGCAGCTTAGTTGCGACTAGCGGAAATCGTAAGCAGTATTTT
CASSLVATSGNRKQYF
>TRBJ1-2|TRBV2|-|TRBD1
TGTGCCAGCAGTGAACCGACAGGGGTGAGCTATGGCTACACCTTC
CASSEPTGVSYGYTF
>TRBJ2-2|TRBV19|-|TRBD2
TGTGCCAGCGGGACTAGCGGGGTTTTTTGGAACACCGGGGAGCTGTTTTTT
CASGTSGVFWNTGELFF
>TRBJ2-5|TRBV5-4|-|TRBD2
TGTGCCAGCAGCTTATTAGCGGGGGGAACCGAGACCCAGTACTTC
CASSLLAGGTETQYF
>TRBJ1-2|TRBV7-2|-|TRBD1
TGTGCCAGCAGCTTAGGGACAGGGGAAGGGTATGGCTACACCTTC
CASSLGTGEGYGYTF
>TRBJ2-1|TRBV24-1|once|TRBD1
TGTGCCACACGTGACAGGGAAGGGTACAATGAGCAGTTCTTC
CATRDREGYNEQFF
>TRBJ1-6|TRBV19|-|-
TGTGCCAGTAGTTCCGGGGGGCCCCAAAGGATTTCACCCCTCCACTTT
CASSSGGPQRISPLHF
>TRBJ1-1|TRBV9|few|TRBD1
TGTGCCAGCAGCAGGGGCACGGGACAGGGGGCAGGAGCTTTCTTT
CASSRGTGQGAGAFF
>TRBJ2-5|TRBV24-1|few|-
TGTGCCACCAGTGATTTTAGACAGCAAGAGACCCAGTACTTC
CATSDFRQQETQYF
>TRBJ1-1|TRBV5-1|-|TRBD1
TGCGCCAGCAGCTTGGCCGTGACAGGGATGAACACTGAAGCTTTCTTT
CASSLAVTGMNTEAFF
>TRBJ2-5|TRBV5-1|-|-
TGCGCCAGCAGCTTAATGCCGGGTCCGGGGAGGGAGACCCAGTACTTC
CASSLMPGPGRETQYF
>TRBJ1-4|TRBV19|-|TRBD1
TGTGCCAGTAGTGGACAGGCTACTAATGAAAAACTGTTTTTT
CASSGQATNEKLFF
>TRBJ1-6|TRBV5-6|few|TRBD1
TGTGCCAGCAGCAGGACCTCAGGGGGCTATAATTCACCCCTCCACTTT
CASSRTSGGYNSPLHF
>TRBJ1-2|TRBV18|-|-
TGTGCCAGCTCACCATTTGAGGATGGCTACACCTTC
CASSPFEDGYTF
>TRBJ2-3|TRBV6-5|few|-
TGTGCCAGCAGGAGGGTAAACACAGATACGCAGTATTTT
CASRRVNTDTQYF
>TRBJ1-5|TRBV18|-|-
TGTGCCAGCTCCGCGGGGAGGGGACCCCATAGCAATCAGCCCCAGCATTTT
CASSAGRGPHSNQPQHF
>TRBJ2-1|TRBV24-1|-|-
TGTGCCACCAGTGACCCCGGACGGGACTCCTACAATGAGCAGTTCTTC
CATSDPGRDSYNEQFF